This T cell receptor beta chain appears in the sequencing data of a study of T-cell memory formation after mild COVID-19. Germline loops: CDR1 LGHDT, CDR2 YNNKEL (reference sequence). The CDR3 length is 14 residues. The V and J ends lost 4 bases and 6 bases, in that order; junction bases with no gene match: 7. Via MiXCR, TCRdb re-called the 5' RACE reads, giving one row per CDR3 protein. The repertoire has 150,000 to 200,000 distinct CDR3 sequences, around a tenth of them found once; the top ten carry about 3.5%. The receptor was derived from a man aged 18 to 35 who had mild COVID-19 (a few samples of this study predate the infection). Cell type and time point are not known. V is TRBV3-1 and J is TRBJ2-7; 9 nucleotides agree with TRBD1. The specimen was PBMCs or a T cell subset sorted from them (not recorded which). The CDR3 region is CASSPGWDRAEQYV. CDR3 nucleotide sequence: TGTGCCAGCAGCCCAGGATGGGACAGGGCCGAGCAGTACGTC.